Below, one TCR beta chain is given with its context. Its target is unknown. Germline lookup yields CDR1 SGHTA and CDR2 FQGNSA. This CDR3 has 15 amino acids. V shed 3 bases and J 1 base; nucleotides not matched to a gene: 4. The data were taken from a study of shared clonotypes between healthy human individuals. Study-level points and caveats: Limited genetic and exposure-history diversity came from having few donors.

Deep was the level at which the assay was run. Authors' processing steps: From ImmunoSEQ came sequences covering only the junction and carrying no quality scores, so filtering differed. Here immunoSEQ multiplex PCR was the method, and the copy in TCRdb shows in-frame clones only, minus some. That table is the source of V, J and clone size, and D and trimming were worked out from the DNA. Of 2,100,000 or so clones listed, 90% to 97% were seen once; the top ten hold around 0.13%. Subsets obtained from CD4+ cells comprised CD45RA+ naive and CD45RA-negative memory cells. V usage is TRBV7-2 and J usage is TRBJ2-5; TRBD2 matches at 8 bases. Sequencing was carried out using naive CD4+ T cells sorted from blood. Subset in this sample: CD45RA+ positively selected. The receptor was derived from a man between 18 and 29 years old in good health. In DNA form, the CDR3 reads TGTGCCAGCAGCTTTTCAGCGGGAGCCCAAGAGACCCAGTACTTC. It yields the protein CASSFSAGAQETQYF.